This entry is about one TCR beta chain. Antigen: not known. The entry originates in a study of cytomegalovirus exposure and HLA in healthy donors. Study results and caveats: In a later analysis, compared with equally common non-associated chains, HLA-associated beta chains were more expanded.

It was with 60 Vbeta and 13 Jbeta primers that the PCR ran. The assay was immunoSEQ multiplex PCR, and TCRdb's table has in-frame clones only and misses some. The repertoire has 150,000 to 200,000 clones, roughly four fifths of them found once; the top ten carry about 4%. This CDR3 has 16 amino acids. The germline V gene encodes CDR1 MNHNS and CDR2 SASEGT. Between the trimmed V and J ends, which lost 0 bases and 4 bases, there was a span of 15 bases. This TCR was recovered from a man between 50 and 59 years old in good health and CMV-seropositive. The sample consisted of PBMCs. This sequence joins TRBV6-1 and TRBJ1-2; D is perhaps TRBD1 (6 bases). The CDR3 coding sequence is TGTGCCAGCAGTGAAGCGCTCCAGGGGTGGAGCTATGGCTACACCTTC. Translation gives CASSEALQGWSYGYTF.